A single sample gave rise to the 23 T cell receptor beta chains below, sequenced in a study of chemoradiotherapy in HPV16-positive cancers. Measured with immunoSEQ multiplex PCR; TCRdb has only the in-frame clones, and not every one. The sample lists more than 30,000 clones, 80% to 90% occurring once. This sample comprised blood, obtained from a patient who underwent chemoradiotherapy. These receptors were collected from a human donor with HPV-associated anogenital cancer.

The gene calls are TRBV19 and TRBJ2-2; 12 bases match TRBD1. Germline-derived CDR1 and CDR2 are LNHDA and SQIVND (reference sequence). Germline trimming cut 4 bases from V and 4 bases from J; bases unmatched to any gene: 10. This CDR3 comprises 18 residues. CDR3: CASSTAGQGASPTGELFF. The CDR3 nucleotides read TGTGCCAGTAGTACCGCGGGACAGGGGGCATCTCCCACCGGGGAGCTGTTTTTT.

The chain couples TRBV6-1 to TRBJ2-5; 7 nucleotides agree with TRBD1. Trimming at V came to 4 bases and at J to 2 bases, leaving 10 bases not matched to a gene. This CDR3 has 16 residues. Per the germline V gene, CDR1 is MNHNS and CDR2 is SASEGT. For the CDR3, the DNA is TGTGCCAGCAGTGGTCAACCGGGACAGCGACAAGAGACCCAGTACTTC. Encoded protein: CASSGQPGQRQETQYF.

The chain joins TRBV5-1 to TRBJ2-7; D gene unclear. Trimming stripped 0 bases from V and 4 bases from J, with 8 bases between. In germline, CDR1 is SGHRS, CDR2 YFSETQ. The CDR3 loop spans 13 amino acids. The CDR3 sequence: CASSLDSIYEQYF. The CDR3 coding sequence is TGCGCCAGCAGCTTGGACTCGATATACGAGCAGTACTTC.

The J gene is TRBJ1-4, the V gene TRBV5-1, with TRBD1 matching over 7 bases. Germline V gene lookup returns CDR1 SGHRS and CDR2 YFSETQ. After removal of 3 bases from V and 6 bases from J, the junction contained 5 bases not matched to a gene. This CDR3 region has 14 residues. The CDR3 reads CASSSGQADEKLFF. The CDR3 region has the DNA TGCGCCAGCAGCTCTGGACAGGCTGATGAAAAACTGTTTTTT.

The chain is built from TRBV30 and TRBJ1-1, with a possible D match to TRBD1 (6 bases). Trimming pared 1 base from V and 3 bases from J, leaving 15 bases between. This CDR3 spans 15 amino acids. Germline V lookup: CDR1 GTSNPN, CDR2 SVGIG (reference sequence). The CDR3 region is CAWSGRGRRDTEAFF. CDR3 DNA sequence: TGTGCCTGGAGTGGTCGGGGGCGAAGGGACACTGAAGCTTTCTTT.

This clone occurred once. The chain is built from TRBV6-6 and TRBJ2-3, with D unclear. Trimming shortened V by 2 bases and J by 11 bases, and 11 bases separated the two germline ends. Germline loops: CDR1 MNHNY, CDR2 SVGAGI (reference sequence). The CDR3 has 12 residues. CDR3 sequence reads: CASSYEPQQQYF. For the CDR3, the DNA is TGTGCCAGCAGTTACGAACCGCAACAGCAGTATTTT.

The CDR3 nucleotides are TGTGCCAGCAGACGACTGTCCGGGGAGCTGTTTTTT. Its translation: CASRRLSGELFF. The chain combines TRBV28 with TRBJ2-2; D remains ambiguous. Germline values: CDR1 MDHEN, CDR2 SYDVKM. V lost 6 bases, J lost 6 bases, and 8 bases lay in between. This CDR3 contains 12 residues.

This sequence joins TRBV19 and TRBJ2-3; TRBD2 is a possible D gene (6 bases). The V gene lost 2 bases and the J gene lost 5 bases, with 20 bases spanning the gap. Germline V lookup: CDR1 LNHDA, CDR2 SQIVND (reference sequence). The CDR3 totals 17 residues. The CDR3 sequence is CASSISGRGEGRDTQYF. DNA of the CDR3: TGTGCCAGTAGTATATCGGGGCGGGGAGAGGGTCGAGATACGCAGTATTTT.

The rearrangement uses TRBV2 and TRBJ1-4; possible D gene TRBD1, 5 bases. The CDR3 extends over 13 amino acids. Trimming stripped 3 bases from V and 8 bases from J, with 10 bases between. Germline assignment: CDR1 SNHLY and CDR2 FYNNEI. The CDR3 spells CASSDRVGEKLFF. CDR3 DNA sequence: TGTGCCAGCAGTGACAGGGTGGGGGAAAAACTGTTTTTT.

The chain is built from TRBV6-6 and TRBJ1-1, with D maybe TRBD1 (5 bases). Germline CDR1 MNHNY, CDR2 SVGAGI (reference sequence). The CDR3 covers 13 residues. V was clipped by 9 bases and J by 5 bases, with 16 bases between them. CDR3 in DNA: TGTGCCAGTCTTCGGGGTGGGGGTACTGAAGCTTTCTTT. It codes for CASLRGGGTEAFF.

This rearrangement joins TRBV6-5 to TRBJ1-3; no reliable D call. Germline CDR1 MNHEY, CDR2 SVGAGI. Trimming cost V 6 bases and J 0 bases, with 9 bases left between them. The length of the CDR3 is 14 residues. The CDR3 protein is CASRPRFSGNTIYF. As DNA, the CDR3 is TGTGCCAGCAGGCCACGGTTCTCTGGAAACACCATATATTTT.

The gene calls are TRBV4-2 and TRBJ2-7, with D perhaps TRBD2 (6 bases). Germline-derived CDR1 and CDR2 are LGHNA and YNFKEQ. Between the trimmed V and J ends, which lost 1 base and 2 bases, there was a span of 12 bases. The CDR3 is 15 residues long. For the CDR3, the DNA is TGTGCCAGCAGCCAAGTGGAGGGAGTTCCCTACGAGCAGTACTTC. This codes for CASSQVEGVPYEQYF.

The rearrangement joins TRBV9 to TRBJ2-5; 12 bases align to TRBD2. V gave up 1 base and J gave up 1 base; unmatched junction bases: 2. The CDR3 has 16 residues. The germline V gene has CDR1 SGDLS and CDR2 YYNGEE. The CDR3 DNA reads TGTGCCAGCAGCGTATCTAGCGGGGGGGTCCAAGAGACCCAGTACTTC. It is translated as CASSVSSGGVQETQYF.

Here the CDR3 reads CASRPGRNTEAFF. Written as DNA, the CDR3 is TGTGCCAGTAGACCCGGAAGGAACACTGAAGCTTTCTTT. J is TRBJ1-1 and V is TRBV19; D not resolved. The length of the CDR3 is 13 residues. Germline CDR1 is LNHDA and CDR2 is SQIVND (reference sequence). Trimming stripped 6 bases from V and 1 base from J, with 9 bases between. Drawing the rest from reference TRBV19 and TRBJ1-1, the complete variable domain is DGGITQSPKYLFRKEGQNVTLSCEQNLNHDAMYWYRQDPGQGLRLIYYSQIVNDFQKGDIAEGYSVSREKKESFPLTVTSAQKNPTAFYLCASRPGRNTEAFFGQGTRLTVV.

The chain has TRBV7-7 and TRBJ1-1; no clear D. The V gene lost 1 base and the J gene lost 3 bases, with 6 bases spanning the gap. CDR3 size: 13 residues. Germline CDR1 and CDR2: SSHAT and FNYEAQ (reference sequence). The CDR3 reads CASSLDTYTEAFF. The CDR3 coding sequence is TGTGCCAGCAGCTTAGACACATACACTGAAGCTTTCTTT.

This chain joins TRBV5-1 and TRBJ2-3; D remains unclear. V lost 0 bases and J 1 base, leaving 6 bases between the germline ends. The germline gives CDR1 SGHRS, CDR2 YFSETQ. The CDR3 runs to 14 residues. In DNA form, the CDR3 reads TGCGCCAGCAGCTTGGCTGCCCGCACAGATACGCAGTATTTT. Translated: CASSLAARTDTQYF.

The CDR3 nucleotides are TGTGCCAGCAGCCTTCCGGGGGGGTCGGATGAAAAACTGTTTTTT. It yields the protein CASSLPGGSDEKLFF. The chain has TRBV5-6 and TRBJ1-4, with D possibly TRBD1 on 5 matching bases. The ends were cut back, 4 bases at V and 6 bases at J, with 16 bases in the middle. Germline lookup yields CDR1 SGHDT and CDR2 YYEEEE. The CDR3 runs to 15 residues.

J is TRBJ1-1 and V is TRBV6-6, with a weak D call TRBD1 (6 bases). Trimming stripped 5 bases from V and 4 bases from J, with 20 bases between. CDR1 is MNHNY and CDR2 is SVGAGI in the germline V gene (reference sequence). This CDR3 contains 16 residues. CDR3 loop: CASSPTQGRGSTEAFF. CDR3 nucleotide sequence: TGTGCCAGCAGTCCTACACAGGGTAGAGGGTCCACTGAAGCTTTCTTT.

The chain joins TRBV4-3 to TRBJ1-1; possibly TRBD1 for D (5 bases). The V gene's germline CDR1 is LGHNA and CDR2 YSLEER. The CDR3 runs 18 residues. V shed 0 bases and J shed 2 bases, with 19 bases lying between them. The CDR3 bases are TGCGCCAGCAGCCAAGATAGGGGCCTTCGTAGGGGAAACACTGAAGCTTTCTTT. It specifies CASSQDRGLRRGNTEAFF.

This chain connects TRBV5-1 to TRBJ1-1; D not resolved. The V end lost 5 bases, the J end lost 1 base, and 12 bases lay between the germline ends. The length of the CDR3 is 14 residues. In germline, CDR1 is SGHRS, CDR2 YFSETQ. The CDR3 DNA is TGCGCCAGCAGTGGCGCGGGAGCGAACACTGAAGCTTTCTTT. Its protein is CASSGAGANTEAFF.

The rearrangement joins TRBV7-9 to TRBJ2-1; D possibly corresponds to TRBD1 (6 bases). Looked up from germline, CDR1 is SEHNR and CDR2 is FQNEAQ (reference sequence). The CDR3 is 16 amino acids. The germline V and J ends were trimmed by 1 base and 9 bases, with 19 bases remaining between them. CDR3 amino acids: CASSLGRTAPWSEQFF. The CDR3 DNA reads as TGTGCCAGCAGCTTAGGTAGGACAGCGCCTTGGAGTGAGCAGTTCTTC.

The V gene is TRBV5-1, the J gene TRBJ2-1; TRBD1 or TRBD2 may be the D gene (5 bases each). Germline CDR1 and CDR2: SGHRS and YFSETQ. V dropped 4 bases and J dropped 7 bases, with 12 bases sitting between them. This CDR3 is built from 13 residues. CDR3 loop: CASSAGDRNEQFF. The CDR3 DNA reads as TGCGCCAGCAGCGCCGGGGACCGGAATGAGCAGTTCTTC.

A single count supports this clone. This chain's CDR3 is CASSLRQGQGHGYTF. As DNA, the CDR3 is TGTGCCAGCAGTTTACGCCAGGGACAGGGTCATGGCTACACCTTC. The chain carries TRBV27 and TRBJ1-2; 9 bases match TRBD1. V shed 2 bases and J 6 bases; nucleotides not matched to a gene: 7. Germline V gene data show CDR1 as MNHEY and CDR2 as SMNVEV (reference sequence). The CDR3 runs 15 residues.